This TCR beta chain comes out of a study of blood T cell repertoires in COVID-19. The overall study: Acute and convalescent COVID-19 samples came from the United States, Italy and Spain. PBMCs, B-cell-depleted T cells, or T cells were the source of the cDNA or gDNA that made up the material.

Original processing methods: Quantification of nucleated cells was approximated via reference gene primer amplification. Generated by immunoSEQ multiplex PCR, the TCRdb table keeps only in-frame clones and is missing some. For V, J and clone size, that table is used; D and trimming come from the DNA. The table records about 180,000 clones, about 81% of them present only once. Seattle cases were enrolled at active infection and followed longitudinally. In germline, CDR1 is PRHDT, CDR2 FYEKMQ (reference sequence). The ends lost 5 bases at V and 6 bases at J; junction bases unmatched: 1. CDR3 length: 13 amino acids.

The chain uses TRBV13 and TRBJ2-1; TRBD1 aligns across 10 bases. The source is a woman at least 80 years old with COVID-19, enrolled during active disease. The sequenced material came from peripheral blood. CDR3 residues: CASSRDRGNEQFF. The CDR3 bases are TGTGCCAGCAGCAGGGACAGGGGCAATGAGCAGTTCTTC.